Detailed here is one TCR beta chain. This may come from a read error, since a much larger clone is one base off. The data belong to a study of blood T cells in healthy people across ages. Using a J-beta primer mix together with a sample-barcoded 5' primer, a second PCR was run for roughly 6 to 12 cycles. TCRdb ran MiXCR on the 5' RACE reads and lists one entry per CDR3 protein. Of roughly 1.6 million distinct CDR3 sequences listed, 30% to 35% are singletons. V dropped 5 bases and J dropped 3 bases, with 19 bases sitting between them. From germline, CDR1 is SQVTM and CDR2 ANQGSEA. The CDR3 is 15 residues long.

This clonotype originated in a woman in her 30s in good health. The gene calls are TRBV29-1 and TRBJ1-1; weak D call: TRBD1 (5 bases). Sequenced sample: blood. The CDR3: CSVTRGVRTHTEAFF. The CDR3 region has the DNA TGCAGCGTTACGAGGGGTGTAAGGACTCACACTGAAGCTTTCTTT.